Presented here are 28 T cell receptor beta chains from one specimen sequenced in a study of T cell changes during pregnancy in multiple sclerosis. Method: immunoSEQ multiplex PCR; TCRdb's copy keeps in-frame clones and lacks some. The sample records about 28,000 clones, more than 85% being singletons. Sequencing used CD4+ T cells from peripheral blood mononuclear cells, obtained after pregnancy. The receptor source for this set is a female donor with multiple sclerosis, enrolled in a pregnancy study.

J is TRBJ2-5 and V is TRBV30; the match to TRBD2 covers 16 bases. The CDR3 has 18 residues. Looked up from germline, CDR1 is GTSNPN and CDR2 is SVGIG (reference sequence). The V segment lost 0 bases and the J segment 5 bases; nucleotides outside the gene matches: 9. The CDR3 loop reads CAWSVRGLAGGPWETQYF. The CDR3 nucleotides read TGTGCCTGGAGTGTACGGGGACTAGCGGGAGGGCCATGGGAGACCCAGTACTTC.

This clone has only a few counts. The V gene is TRBV6-5, the J gene TRBJ1-5; D might be TRBD1 (6 bases). Germline-derived CDR1 and CDR2 are MNHEY and SVGAGI. The CDR3 has 14 amino acids. V lost 4 bases, J lost 2 bases, and 9 bases lay in between. The CDR3 coding sequence is TGTGCCAGCAGTTTACAGGGTCGCAATCAGCCCCAGCATTTT. Translating it yields CASSLQGRNQPQHF.

The chain carries TRBV7-3 and TRBJ2-2, with D possibly matching TRBD2 (7 bases). This CDR3 has 18 amino acids. Germline V lookup: CDR1 SGHTA, CDR2 FQGTGA. V lost 5 bases, J lost 1 base, and 20 bases lay in between. The CDR3 sequence is CASSPRGGAGLNTGELFF. Written as DNA, the CDR3 is TGTGCCAGCAGCCCGAGAGGGGGGGCGGGACTGAACACCGGGGAGCTGTTTTTT.

This chain joins TRBV4-3 and TRBJ1-1, with D hard to call. Germline CDR1 LGHNA, CDR2 YSLEER. V shed 0 bases and J shed 5 bases, with 10 bases lying between them. CDR3 length: 14 amino acids. CDR3 sequence reads: CASSQEHPWTEAFF. In DNA, the CDR3 is TGCGCCAGCAGCCAAGAACACCCGTGGACTGAAGCTTTCTTT.

This clone has just one count. The rearrangement links TRBV7-9 to TRBJ1-1, with a possible D match to TRBD1 (6 bases). The germline gives CDR1 SEHNR, CDR2 FQNEAQ (reference sequence). This CDR3 is 16 amino acids long. V lost 1 base, J lost 1 base, and 13 bases lay in between. The CDR3 protein is CASSLEMGRGNTEAFF. Here the CDR3 DNA reads TGTGCCAGCAGCTTAGAGATGGGCAGGGGGAACACTGAAGCTTTCTTT.

The chain combines TRBV6-1 with TRBJ2-4; 7 bases match TRBD2. This CDR3 has 18 residues. Per germline, CDR1 MNHNS and CDR2 SASEGT. V was clipped by 2 bases and J by 1 base; unmatched bases: 11. In nucleotides, the CDR3 is TGTGCCAGCAGTGAATCTCTCCGGGCGGGAGTGGCCAAAAACATTCAGTACTTC. This codes for CASSESLRAGVAKNIQYF.

The V call is TRBV12-5, the J call TRBJ1-2; possibly TRBD1 for D (6 bases). The germline V and J ends were trimmed by 6 bases and 4 bases, with 21 bases remaining between them. CDR3 size: 16 residues. CDR1 and CDR2 (germline): LGHNT, FRNRAP. The CDR3 loop is CASGSFPEDSLYGYTF. CDR3 in DNA: TGTGCTAGTGGATCATTCCCGGAGGACAGCCTCTATGGCTACACCTTC.

V usage is TRBV6-5 and J usage is TRBJ2-2; 10 bases agree with TRBD1. Germline-derived CDR1 and CDR2 are MNHEY and SVGAGI. This CDR3 is 15 amino acids long. V was pared by 4 bases and J by 8 bases, with 7 bases of the junction left unmatched. The CDR3 sequence: CASSSTGGVKGELFF. The CDR3 DNA follows: TGTGCCAGCAGTTCGACAGGGGGCGTTAAAGGGGAGCTGTTTTTT.

This chain uses TRBV4-2 with TRBJ1-2; possibly TRBD1 for D (6 bases). CDR1 is LGHNA and CDR2 is YNFKEQ in the germline V gene. The CDR3 sequence is 16 residues long. Trimming shortened V by 0 bases and J by 4 bases, and 15 bases separated the two germline ends. In DNA, the CDR3 is TGTGCCAGCAGCCAAGACCTTTACAGGGAGGGCTATGGCTACACCTTC. Translated: CASSQDLYREGYGYTF.

The V call is TRBV6-6, the J call TRBJ1-2; a weak D match, TRBD1 (5 bases). CDR3 length: 12 residues. Germline V lookup: CDR1 MNHNY, CDR2 SVGAGI (reference sequence). Trimming shortened V by 3 bases and J by 8 bases, and 10 bases separated the two germline ends. This CDR3 is CASSYQDKGYTF. The CDR3 nucleotides are TGTGCCAGCAGTTATCAGGACAAGGGCTACACCTTC.

The chain links TRBV7-2 to TRBJ1-1; TRBD1 might be the D (5 bases). Trimming took 5 bases from V and 4 from J, leaving 11 bases between them. This CDR3 is 13 amino acids long. Germline values: CDR1 SGHTA, CDR2 FQGNSA. The CDR3 DNA follows: TGTGCCAGCAGCCCAGGACACCTCACTGAAGCTTTCTTT. It specifies CASSPGHLTEAFF.

The chain combines TRBV6-1 with TRBJ2-1, with 14 bases lining up with TRBD2. The CDR3 totals 18 residues. Germline V gene sequence: CDR1 MNHNS, CDR2 SASEGT. The ends lost 3 bases at V and 12 bases at J; junction bases unmatched: 16. CDR3 amino acids: CASSDIRRTSGGPRGQFF. The CDR3 DNA follows: TGTGCCAGCAGTGATATTAGGCGGACTAGCGGGGGGCCCCGTGGGCAGTTCTTC.

In this sample, this clone turned up a few times. J is TRBJ1-1 and V is TRBV6-1; 7 bases are a match to TRBD1. The CDR3 is 14 residues long. J was trimmed by 6 bases and V by 9 bases; bases with no gene match: 13. Germline loops: CDR1 MNHNS, CDR2 SASEGT. In DNA form, the CDR3 reads TGTGCCAGTTTAACAGGGGATCGCCGGGCTGAAGCTTTCTTT. It translates to CASLTGDRRAEAFF.

The chain uses TRBV6-6 and TRBJ2-1; 7 bases align to TRBD2. Looked up from germline, CDR1 is MNHNY and CDR2 is SVGAGI (reference sequence). The CDR3 length is 14 residues. With V trimmed by 0 bases and J by 10 bases, 6 bases remained unmatched. As DNA, the CDR3 is TGTGCCAGCAGTTACTCCGAAAGCGGGAAGGAGCAGTTCTTC. This encodes CASSYSESGKEQFF.

This clone was seen a single time. V gene TRBV19 combines with J gene TRBJ1-4, with 7 bases identical to TRBD1. Trimming cost V 6 bases and J 6 bases; bases outside gene matches: 4. The CDR3 contains 13 residues. In germline, CDR1 is LNHDA, CDR2 SQIVND (reference sequence). For the CDR3, the DNA is TGTGCCAGTAGAGGGGGCTGGTATGAAAAACTGTTTTTT. As protein: CASRGGWYEKLFF.

This clone ranks as medium-sized (0.01 to 0.1%). V is TRBV19 and J is TRBJ1-5; TRBD1 might be the D (5 bases). Germline V lookup: CDR1 LNHDA, CDR2 SQIVND (reference sequence). V lost 3 bases and J 6 bases, leaving 21 bases between the germline ends. The CDR3 totals 17 residues. CDR3 DNA sequence: TGTGCCAGTAGTATGGGGAACCCACAAGGGGCCTTTCAGCCCCAGCATTTT. Translating it yields CASSMGNPQGAFQPQHF.

The chain has TRBV7-2 and TRBJ2-3, with D possibly TRBD1 on 7 matching bases. The CDR3 has 15 amino acids. V lost 2 bases, J lost 8 bases, and 17 bases lay in between. The V gene's germline CDR1 is SGHTA and CDR2 FQGNSA. CDR3 sequence reads: CASSLLQQGGATQYF. In nucleotides, the CDR3 is TGTGCCAGCAGCTTATTACAGCAGGGGGGAGCTACGCAGTATTTT.

The count of this clone is one. The CDR3 sequence: CASSQGGGPETQYF. The CDR3 region has the DNA TGCGCCAGCAGTCAGGGGGGCGGCCCAGAGACCCAGTACTTC. This chain joins TRBV5-1 and TRBJ2-5; D perhaps matches TRBD1 (7 bases). The CDR3 is made up of 14 amino acids. The V end lost 5 bases, the J end lost 4 bases, and 15 bases lay between the germline ends. Germline CDR1 SGHRS, CDR2 YFSETQ.

CDR3 sequence reads: CASSLKRGPSTDTQYF. The CDR3 DNA sequence: TGTGCCAGCAGCTTGAAGCGGGGTCCCAGCACAGATACGCAGTATTTT. The genes are TRBV5-4 and TRBJ2-3; 7 nucleotides align to TRBD2. Germline lookup yields CDR1 SGHNT and CDR2 YYREEE (reference sequence). The CDR3 loop spans 16 amino acids. V lost 1 base and J lost 0; bases outside the gene matches: 5.

The chain couples TRBV19 to TRBJ1-5; D remains unclear. The CDR3 length is 13 residues. Germline lookup yields CDR1 LNHDA and CDR2 SQIVND (reference sequence). Trimming shortened V by 6 bases and J by 2 bases, and 8 bases separated the two germline ends. CDR3 sequence: CASREDGNQPQHF. CDR3 DNA sequence: TGTGCCAGTAGGGAGGATGGCAATCAGCCCCAGCATTTT. The full variable domain, its missing parts supplied by reference TRBV19 and TRBJ1-5, is DGGITQSPKYLFRKEGQNVTLSCEQNLNHDAMYWYRQDPGQGLRLIYYSQIVNDFQKGDIAEGYSVSREKKESFPLTVTSAQKNPTAFYLCASREDGNQPQHFGDGTRLSIL.

This clone appeared once. The chain is built from TRBV6-1 and TRBJ2-3; 12 nucleotides agree with TRBD2. Germline values: CDR1 MNHNS, CDR2 SASEGT. V was clipped by 2 bases and J by 4 bases; unmatched bases: 1. CDR3 size: 15 residues. The CDR3 coding sequence is TGTGCCAGCAGTGAACTAGCGGGGGGGCCAGATACGCAGTATTTT. This encodes CASSELAGGPDTQYF.

The chain uses TRBV19 and TRBJ1-2; TRBD1 is a possible D gene (6 bases). Trimming stripped 6 bases from V and 4 bases from J, with 12 bases between. This CDR3 has 13 amino acids. Per the germline V gene, CDR1 is LNHDA and CDR2 is SQIVND (reference sequence). The DNA for the CDR3 is TGTGCCAGTAGCGAAACAGGGCCCTATGGCTACACCTTC. This codes for CASSETGPYGYTF.

V usage is TRBV2 and J usage is TRBJ1-5; D ambiguous. Trimming took 2 bases from V and 4 from J, leaving 9 bases between them. There are 14 residues in the CDR3. Per the germline V gene, CDR1 is SNHLY and CDR2 is FYNNEI. In DNA form, the CDR3 reads TGTGCCAGCAGTGAAAACAGCGGAAATCAGCCCCAGCATTTT. Protein sequence: CASSENSGNQPQHF.

Remarks on this clone: A junction end diverges from the germline sequence, so it may reflect a read error. The chain carries TRBV18 and TRBJ2-7; 7 nucleotides line up with TRBD2. The CDR3 length is 14 residues. CDR1 is KGHSH, CDR2 LQKENI, per germline. CDR3 in DNA: TGTGCCAGCTCGCCACGGGAGGAGAGCCACGAGCAGTACTTC. Residues: CASSPREESHEQYF.

The rearrangement joins TRBV7-8 to TRBJ2-1, with D possibly being TRBD2 (6 bases). The V and J ends lost 5 bases and 0 bases respectively, with 14 bases between them. The V gene's germline CDR1 is SGHVS and CDR2 FQNEAQ. The CDR3 is 16 amino acids. The CDR3 is CASSPKRVLSYNEQFF. CDR3 bases: TGTGCCAGCAGCCCCAAGCGGGTCCTCTCCTACAATGAGCAGTTCTTC. Filled out from reference TRBV7-8 and TRBJ2-1, the complete variable domain reads GAGVSQSPRYKVAKRGQDVALRCDPISGHVSLFWYQQALGQGPEFLTYFQNEAQLDKSGLPSDRFFAERPEGSVSTLKIQRTQQEDSAVYLCASSPKRVLSYNEQFFGPGTRLTVL.

V gene TRBV5-1 combines with J gene TRBJ1-5, with 12 bases fitting TRBD1. Germline CDR1 reads SGHRS; CDR2 reads YFSETQ. CDR3 size: 18 residues. V lost 3 bases, J lost 0 bases, and 7 bases stayed unmatched. CDR3 in amino acids: CASSWGQGAVGSNQPQHF. CDR3 nucleotide sequence: TGCGCCAGCAGCTGGGGACAGGGGGCGGTTGGTAGCAATCAGCCCCAGCATTTT.

This clone has just one count. V gene TRBV2 combines with J gene TRBJ2-1; a possible D gene is TRBD2 (5 bases). Germline CDR1 is SNHLY and CDR2 is FYNNEI. The CDR3 runs 12 residues. Trimming took 8 bases from V and 4 from J, leaving 9 bases between them. The DNA of the CDR3 is TGTGCCAGCCTAGCAATTTACAATGAGCAGTTCTTC. This encodes CASLAIYNEQFF.

The chain links TRBV2 to TRBJ2-2; 13 bases agree with TRBD2. The CDR3 runs to 17 residues. Unmatched junction bases numbered 12, after V lost 10 bases and J lost 4 bases. CDR1 is SNHLY and CDR2 is FYNNEI in the germline V gene. The chain's CDR3 is CAIPITSGRVGTGELFF. CDR3 bases: TGTGCCATCCCGATAACTAGCGGGAGGGTGGGCACCGGGGAGCTGTTTTTT.